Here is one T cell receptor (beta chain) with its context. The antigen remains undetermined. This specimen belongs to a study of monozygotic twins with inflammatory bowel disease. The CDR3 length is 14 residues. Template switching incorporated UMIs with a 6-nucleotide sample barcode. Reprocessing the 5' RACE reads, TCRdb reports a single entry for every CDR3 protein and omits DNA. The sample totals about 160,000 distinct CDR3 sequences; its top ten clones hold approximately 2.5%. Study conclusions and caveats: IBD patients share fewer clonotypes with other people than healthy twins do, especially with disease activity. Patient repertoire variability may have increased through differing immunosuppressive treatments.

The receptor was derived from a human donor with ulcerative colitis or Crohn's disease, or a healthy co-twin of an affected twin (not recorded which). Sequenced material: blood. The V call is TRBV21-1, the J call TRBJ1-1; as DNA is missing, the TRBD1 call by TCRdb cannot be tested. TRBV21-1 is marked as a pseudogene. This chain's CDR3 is CASSNGGRHTEAFF.